This T cell receptor (beta chain) originates from a study of blood T cells in healthy people across ages. The study, taken as a whole, reports: The study found more naive CD4+ cells and higher diversity in long-lived than aged donors. CMV status of donors was not determined, possibly confounding expanded clonotype changes.

Next came a second PCR, run for roughly 6 to 11 cycles, which used a sample-barcoded 5' primer along with a J-beta primer mix. All cDNA molecules were each tagged by a template-switch adaptor with 12 random nucleotides. TCRdb re-called the 5' RACE reads with MiXCR, one entry per CDR3 protein. The sample consists of more than 1,000,000 distinct CDR3 sequences, about 25% of them appearing once. The germline V gene encodes CDR1 MNHEY and CDR2 SMNVEV (reference sequence). The CDR3 is 16 amino acids. Losses at the gene ends were 0 bases for V and 3 bases for J; bases not matched to a gene: 7. A word on this clonotype: The antigen remains undetermined.

This sample also appeared in a second study, on T cells of mothers and their children. From that paper: Second-PCR amplification with M1S added sample barcodes and 2-4 random nucleotides.

The sample was blood. The chain uses TRBV27 and TRBJ2-7; 8 bases are shared with TRBD2. The TCR comes from a girl aged 2-9 years in good health. Here the CDR3 reads CASSLSIAGISYEQYF. In nucleotides, the CDR3 is TGTGCCAGCAGTTTATCAATAGCGGGGATCAGCTACGAGCAGTACTTC.